There are a few counts of the clone carrying this T cell receptor (beta chain). Its antigen remains unidentified. The V and J ends lost 0 bases and 1 base respectively, with 10 bases between them. Germline V gene lookup returns CDR1 SGHNT and CDR2 YYREEE (reference sequence). The CDR3 is 15 amino acids. The source of the sample is a study of cytomegalovirus exposure and HLA in healthy donors. General study findings and limits: It was likely that a cluster of highly shared sequence variants was a sequencing artifact. Within a later analysis, the majority of CMV-associated TCR beta chains appeared HLA-restricted. Later analysis demonstrated an association between a missense DCLRE1C variant and TCR beta V- and J-gene trimming.

With 60 Vbeta and 13 Jbeta primers, the PCR was carried out. Assay: immunoSEQ multiplex PCR; the TCRdb copy retains only in-frame clones and omits some. The profile shows about 120,000 clones, around 80% of them singletons. The receptor's source is a man aged 50-59 years in good health and CMV-seronegative. The chain uses TRBV5-4 and TRBJ2-5; possibly TRBD1 for D (5 bases). The specimen was PBMCs. CDR3 in DNA: TGTGCCAGCAGCTTGGACTTAGGGGCCCAAGAGACCCAGTACTTC. Amino acids: CASSLDLGAQETQYF.